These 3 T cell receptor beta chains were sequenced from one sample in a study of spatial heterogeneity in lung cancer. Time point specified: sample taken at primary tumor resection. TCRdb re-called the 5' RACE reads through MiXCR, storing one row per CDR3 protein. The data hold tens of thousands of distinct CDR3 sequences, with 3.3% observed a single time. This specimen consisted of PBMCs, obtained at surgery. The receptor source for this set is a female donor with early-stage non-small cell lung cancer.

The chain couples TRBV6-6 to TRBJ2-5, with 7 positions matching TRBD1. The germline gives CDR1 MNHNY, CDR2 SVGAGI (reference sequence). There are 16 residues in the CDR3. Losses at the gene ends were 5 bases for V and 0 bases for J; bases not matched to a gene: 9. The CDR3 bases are TGTGCCAGCAGTAACGCGGACAGGCGGAACCAAGAGACCCAGTACTTC. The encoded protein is CASSNADRRNQETQYF.

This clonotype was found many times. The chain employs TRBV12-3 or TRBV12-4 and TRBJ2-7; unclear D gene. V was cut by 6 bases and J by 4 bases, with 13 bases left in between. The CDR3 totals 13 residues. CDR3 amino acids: CASSPSPPYEQYF. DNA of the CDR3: TGTGCCAGCAGCCCCTCCCCCCCTTACGAGCAGTACTTC.

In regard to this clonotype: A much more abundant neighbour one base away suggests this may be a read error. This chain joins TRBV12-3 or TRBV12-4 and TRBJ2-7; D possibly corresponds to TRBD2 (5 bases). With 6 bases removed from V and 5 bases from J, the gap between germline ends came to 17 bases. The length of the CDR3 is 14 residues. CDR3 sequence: CASSPAKGAHEQYF. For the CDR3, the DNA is TGTGCCAGCAGCCCTGCCAAGGGAGCCCACGAGCAGTACTTC.